Sequencing of this TCR beta chain was carried out in a study of CXCR3-negative and CXCR3-positive naive CD8 T cells. Findings of the study overall: Both naive subsets had comparably high diversity; memory CD8+ cells much lower.

Per the germline V gene, CDR1 is ENHRY and CDR2 is SYGVKD. This CDR3 contains 16 residues. Through 5' RACE with UMI labels, the TRB cDNA libraries were prepared. From its re-call of the 5' RACE reads, TCRdb lists each CDR3 protein once, without DNA. The sample has 50,000 to 65,000 distinct CDR3 sequences. With respect to this clonotype: No antigen is known for it.

This chain links TRBV10-3 with TRBJ2-1; the D call from TCRdb, TRBD1, cannot be confirmed without DNA. Sample: naive CXCR3- CD8+ T cells from blood. Regarding subset: CD45RO-CCR7+CD27+CD95- naive CD8+ T cells lacking CXCR3 (TNR3-). The TCR originated in a human donor in good health. Some clones in this sample may be carry-over from other donors' samples. Here the CDR3 reads CAISALKQGADNEQFF.